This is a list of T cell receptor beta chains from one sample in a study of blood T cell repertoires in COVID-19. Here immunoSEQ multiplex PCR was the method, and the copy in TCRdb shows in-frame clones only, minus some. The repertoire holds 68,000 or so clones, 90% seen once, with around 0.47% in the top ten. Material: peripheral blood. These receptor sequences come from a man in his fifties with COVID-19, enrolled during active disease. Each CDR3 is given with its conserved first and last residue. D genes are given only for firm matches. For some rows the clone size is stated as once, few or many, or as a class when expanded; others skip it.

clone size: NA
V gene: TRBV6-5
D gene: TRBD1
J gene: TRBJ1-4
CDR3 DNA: TGTGCCAGCAGTTACTCGACAGGGGGCGGTAATGAAAAACTGTTTTTT
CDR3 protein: CASSYSTGGGNEKLFF

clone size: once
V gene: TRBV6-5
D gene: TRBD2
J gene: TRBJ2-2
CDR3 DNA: TGTGCCAGCAGAGGACTAGCGGGAGCCACCGGGGAGCTGTTTTTT
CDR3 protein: CASRGLAGATGELFF

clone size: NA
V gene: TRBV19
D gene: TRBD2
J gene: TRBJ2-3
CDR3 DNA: TGTGCCAGTAGTACTGTAGGGACTAGCGGGAGCAATACGCAGTATTTT
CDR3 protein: CASSTVGTSGSNTQYF

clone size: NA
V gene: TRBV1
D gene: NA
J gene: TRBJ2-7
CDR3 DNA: TGCACCAGCAGCCACCAGGGACTAGCGGGAGTCTACGAGCAGTACTTC
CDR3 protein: CTSSHQGLAGVYEQYF

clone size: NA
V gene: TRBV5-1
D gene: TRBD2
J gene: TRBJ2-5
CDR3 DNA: TGCGCCAGCAGCTTGGGGCCCGGGACTAGCGGGAGGTCTGGAGAGACCCAGTACTTC
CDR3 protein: CASSLGPGTSGRSGETQYF

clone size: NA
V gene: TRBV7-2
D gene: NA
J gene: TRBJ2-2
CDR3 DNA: TGTGCCGGCAGGGGTCTAGCGAGTACCGGGGAGCTGTTTTTT
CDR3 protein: CAGRGLASTGELFF

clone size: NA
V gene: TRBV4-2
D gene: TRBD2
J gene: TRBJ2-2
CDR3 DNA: TGTGCCAGCAGCCAGACTTTATCTAGCGGGGGAAACACCGGGGAGCTGTTTTTT
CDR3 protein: CASSQTLSSGGNTGELFF

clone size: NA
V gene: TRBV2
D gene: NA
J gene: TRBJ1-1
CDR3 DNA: TGTGCCAGCAGTGAACTGGCCAGCGCGAACACTGAAGCTTTCTTT
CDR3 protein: CASSELASANTEAFF

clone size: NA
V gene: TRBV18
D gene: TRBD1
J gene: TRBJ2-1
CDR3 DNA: TGTGCCAGCTCCTTAGGGGGCAAAGGGTATGAGCAGTTCTTC
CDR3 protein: CASSLGGKGYEQFF

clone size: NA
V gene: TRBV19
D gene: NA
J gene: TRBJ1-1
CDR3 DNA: TGTGCCAGTAGTATAAGCAGGGCGGCAGGGAAAACTGAAGCTTTCTTT
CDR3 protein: CASSISRAAGKTEAFF

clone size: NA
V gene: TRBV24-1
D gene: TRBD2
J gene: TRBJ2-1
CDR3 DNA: TGTGCCACCAGTGAGCCCGGGACTAGCGGGAGGAGCGATGAGCAGTTCTTC
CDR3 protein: CATSEPGTSGRSDEQFF